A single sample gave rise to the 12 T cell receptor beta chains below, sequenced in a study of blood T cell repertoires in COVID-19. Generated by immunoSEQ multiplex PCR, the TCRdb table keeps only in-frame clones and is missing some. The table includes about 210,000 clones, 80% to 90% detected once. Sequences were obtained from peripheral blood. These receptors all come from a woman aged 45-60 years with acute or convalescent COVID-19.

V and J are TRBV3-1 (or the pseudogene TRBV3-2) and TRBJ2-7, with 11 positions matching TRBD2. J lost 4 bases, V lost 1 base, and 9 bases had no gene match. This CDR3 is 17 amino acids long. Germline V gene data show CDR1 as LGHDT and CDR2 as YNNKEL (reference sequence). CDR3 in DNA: TGTGCCAGCAGCCAAGGGGTCGGGACTAGCGGAATATACGAGCAGTACTTC. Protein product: CASSQGVGTSGIYEQYF.

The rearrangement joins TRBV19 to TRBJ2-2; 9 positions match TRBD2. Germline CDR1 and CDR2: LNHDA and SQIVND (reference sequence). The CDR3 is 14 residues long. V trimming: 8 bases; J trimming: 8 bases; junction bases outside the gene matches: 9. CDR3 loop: CASHGSGSWGELFF. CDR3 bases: TGTGCCAGTCACGGTAGCGGGAGCTGGGGGGAGCTGTTTTTT.

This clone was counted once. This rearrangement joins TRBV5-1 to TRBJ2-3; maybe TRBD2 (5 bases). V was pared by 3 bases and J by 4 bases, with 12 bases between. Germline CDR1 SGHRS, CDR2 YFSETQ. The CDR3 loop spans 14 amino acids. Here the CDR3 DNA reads TGCGCCAGCAGCTCCGAGGGAGTCGCAGATACGCAGTATTTT. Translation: CASSSEGVADTQYF.

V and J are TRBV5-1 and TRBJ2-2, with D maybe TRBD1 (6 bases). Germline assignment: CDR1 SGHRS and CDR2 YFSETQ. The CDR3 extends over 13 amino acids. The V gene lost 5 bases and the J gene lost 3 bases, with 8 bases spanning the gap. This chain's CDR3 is CASRSGDTGELFF. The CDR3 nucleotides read TGCGCCAGCAGGTCAGGGGACACCGGGGAGCTGTTTTTT.

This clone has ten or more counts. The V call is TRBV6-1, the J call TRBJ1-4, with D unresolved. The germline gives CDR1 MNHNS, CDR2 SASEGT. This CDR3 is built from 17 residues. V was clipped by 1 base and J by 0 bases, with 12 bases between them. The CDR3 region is CASSEDSLSATNEKLFF. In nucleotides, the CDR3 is TGTGCCAGCAGTGAAGACAGTCTGTCGGCAACTAATGAAAAACTGTTTTTT.

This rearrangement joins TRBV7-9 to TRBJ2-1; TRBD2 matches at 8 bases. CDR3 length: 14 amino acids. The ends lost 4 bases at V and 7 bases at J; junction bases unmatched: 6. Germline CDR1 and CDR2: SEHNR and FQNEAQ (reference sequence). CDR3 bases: TGTGCCAGCAGCTCCGCGGGGGGCGGGAATGAGCAGTTCTTC. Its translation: CASSSAGGGNEQFF. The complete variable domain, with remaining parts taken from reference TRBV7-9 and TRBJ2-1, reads DTGVSQNPRHKITKRGQNVTFRCDPISEHNRLYWYRQTLGQGPEFLTYFQNEAQLEKSRLLSDRFSAERPKGSFSTLEIQRTEQGDSAMYLCASSSAGGGNEQFFGPGTRLTVL.

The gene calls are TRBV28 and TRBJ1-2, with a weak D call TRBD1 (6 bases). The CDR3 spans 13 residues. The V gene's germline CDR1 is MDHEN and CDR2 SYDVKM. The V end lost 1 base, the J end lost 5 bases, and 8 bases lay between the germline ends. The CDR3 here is CASSLSGQYGYTF. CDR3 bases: TGTGCCAGCAGTTTATCCGGACAGTATGGCTACACCTTC.

CDR3 DNA sequence: TGTGCCAGCAGTGAAGCCACAAATCAGCCCCAGCATTTT. This encodes CASSEATNQPQHF. The rearrangement joins TRBV6-1 to TRBJ1-5; D gene unclear. Germline lookup yields CDR1 MNHNS and CDR2 SASEGT. Trimming took 0 bases from V and 4 from J, leaving 4 bases between them. There are 13 residues in the CDR3.

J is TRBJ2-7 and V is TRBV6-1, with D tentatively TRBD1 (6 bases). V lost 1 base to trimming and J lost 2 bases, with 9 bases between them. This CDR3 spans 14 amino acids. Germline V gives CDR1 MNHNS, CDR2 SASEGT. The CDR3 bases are TGTGCCAGCAGTGAAGACAGGGCCGCCTACGAGCAGTACTTC. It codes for CASSEDRAAYEQYF.

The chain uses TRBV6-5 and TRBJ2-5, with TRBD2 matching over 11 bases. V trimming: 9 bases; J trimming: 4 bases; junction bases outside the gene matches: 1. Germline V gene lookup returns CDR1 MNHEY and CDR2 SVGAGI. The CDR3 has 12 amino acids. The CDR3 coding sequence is TGTGCCAGTCTAGCGGGAGGAGAGACCCAGTACTTC. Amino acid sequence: CASLAGGETQYF.

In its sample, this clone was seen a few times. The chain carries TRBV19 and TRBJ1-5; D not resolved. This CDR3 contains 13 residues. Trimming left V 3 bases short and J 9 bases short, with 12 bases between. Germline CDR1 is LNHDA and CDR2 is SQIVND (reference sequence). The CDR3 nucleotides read TGTGCCAGTAGTATTATGGGCGAAGGGCCCCAGCATTTT. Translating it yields CASSIMGEGPQHF.

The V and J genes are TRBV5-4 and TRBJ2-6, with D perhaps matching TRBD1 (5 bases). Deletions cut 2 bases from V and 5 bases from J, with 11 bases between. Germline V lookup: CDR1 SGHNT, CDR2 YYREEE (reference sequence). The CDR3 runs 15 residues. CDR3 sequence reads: CASSFEGERANVLTF. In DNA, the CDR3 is TGTGCCAGCAGCTTCGAAGGGGAAAGGGCCAACGTCCTGACTTTC.